This is a list of T cell receptor beta chains from one sample in a study of control samples from healthy donors and cancer patients. Clones were sequenced by immunoSEQ multiplex PCR, and TCRdb holds only the in-frame ones, with some missing. The sample lists about 120,000 clones; 80% to 90% were seen once. Sequencing used PBMCs. The receptors stem from a woman aged 45-60 years with colorectal cancer. The CDR3 runs from the conserved cysteine through the conserved F or W. The order of the fields is J gene, V gene, clone size, CDR3 length, D gene, CDR3 DNA, CDR3 protein. The D gene is left open where the match is weak. Only part of the rows carry a size: once, few, many, or a class if the clone is expanded.

>TRBJ2-4|TRBV15|-|12|TRBD1
TGTGCCACCAGCAGAGGAGGGACAGGGAGGAACTTC
CATSRGGTGRNF
>TRBJ2-5|TRBV11-1|-|13|-
TGTGCCAGCAGCGCGCCCGGTCAAGAGACCCAGTACTTC
CASSAPGQETQYF
>TRBJ1-5|TRBV6-2/TRBV6-3|-|16|-
TGTGCCAGCAGTTACCCCAGTCTCTATAGCAATCAGCCCCAGCATTTT
CASSYPSLYSNQPQHF
>TRBJ1-2|TRBV19|-|12|-
TGTGCCAGTATTCTTCGGGGGTTTGGCTACACCTTC
CASILRGFGYTF
>TRBJ2-2|TRBV18|-|15|-
TGTGCCAGCTCACGGGACGGAGCGAACACCGGGGAGCTGTTTTTT
CASSRDGANTGELFF
>TRBJ1-3|TRBV10-1|once|12|-
TGCGCCAGCAGGGGTTCTGGAAACACCATATATTTT
CASRGSGNTIYF
>TRBJ1-2|TRBV19|-|15|-
TGTGCCAGTAGTATAGCACTCGGGGGCATAGTTGGCTACACCTTC
CASSIALGGIVGYTF
>TRBJ2-7|TRBV20-1|once|11|-
TGCAGTGCCCCGACGGCCTACGAGCAGTACTTC
CSAPTAYEQYF
>TRBJ1-2|TRBV5-1|once|11|-
TGCGCCAGCACCCGCGGGGGTGGCTACACCTTC
CASTRGGGYTF
>TRBJ2-6|TRBV10-3|-|16|-
TGTGCCATCAGTGAGTCAGACCGCTCTGGGGCCAACGTCCTGACTTTC
CAISESDRSGANVLTF
>TRBJ2-1|TRBV2|-|16|-
TGTGCCAGCAGTGCGACCTCCTGGGGGGCGGACAATGAGCAGTTCTTC
CASSATSWGADNEQFF
>TRBJ2-1|TRBV30|-|11|-
TGTGCCTGGATCGTCTACAATGAGCAGTTCTTC
CAWIVYNEQFF
>TRBJ1-1|TRBV19|-|12|-
TGTGCCAGTAGTACAGGGAACACTGAAGCTTTCTTT
CASSTGNTEAFF
>TRBJ1-2|TRBV2|-|13|TRBD1
TGTGCCAGCAGTGAGAACAGGGGAAATGGCTACACCTTC
CASSENRGNGYTF
>TRBJ2-6|TRBV11-2|-|15|-
TGTGCCAGCAGCCGGGGATACTCTGGGGCCAACGTCCTGACTTTC
CASSRGYSGANVLTF
>TRBJ2-1|TRBV7-8|-|14|-
TGTGCCAGCAGCTTAGGCGGATCCTACAATGAGCAGTTCTTC
CASSLGGSYNEQFF
>TRBJ1-1|TRBV19|-|18|-
TGTGCCAGTAGTATGATTTCCGGGGGGCGAAGAGGGAACACTGAAGCTTTCTTT
CASSMISGGRRGNTEAFF
>TRBJ2-1|TRBV10-3|once|13|TRBD2
TGTGCCATCAGGGTGACTAGCGAAGTTGAGCAGTTCTTC
CAIRVTSEVEQFF
>TRBJ2-6|TRBV19|-|16|-
TGTGCCAGTAGTACCGGACGGAACTCTGGGGCCAACGTCCTGACTTTC
CASSTGRNSGANVLTF
>TRBJ1-1|TRBV5-1|-|13|-
TGCGCCAGCAGCTTGGAGGGGAACACTGAAGCTTTCTTT
CASSLEGNTEAFF
>TRBJ2-3|TRBV5-5|-|13|-
TGTGCCAGCAGCTTGGACATTGCAGATACGCAGTATTTT
CASSLDIADTQYF
>TRBJ2-7|TRBV5-5|-|15|-
TGTGCCAGCAGCGAGGCGACGGACGGACTCTACGAGCAGTACTTC
CASSEATDGLYEQYF